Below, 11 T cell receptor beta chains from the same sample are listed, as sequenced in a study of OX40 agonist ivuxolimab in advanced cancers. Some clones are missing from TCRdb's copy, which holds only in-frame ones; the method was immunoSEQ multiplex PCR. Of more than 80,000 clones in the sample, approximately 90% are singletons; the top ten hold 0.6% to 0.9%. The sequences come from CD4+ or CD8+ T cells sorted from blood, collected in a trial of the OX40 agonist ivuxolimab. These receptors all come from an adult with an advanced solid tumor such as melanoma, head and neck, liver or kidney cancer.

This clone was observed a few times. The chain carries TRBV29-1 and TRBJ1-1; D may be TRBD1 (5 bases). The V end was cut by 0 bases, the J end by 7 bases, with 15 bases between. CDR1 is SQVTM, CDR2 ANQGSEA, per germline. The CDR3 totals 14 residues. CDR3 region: CSVEEDGQGNEAFF. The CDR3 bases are TGCAGCGTTGAAGAGGACGGTCAGGGAAATGAAGCTTTCTTT.

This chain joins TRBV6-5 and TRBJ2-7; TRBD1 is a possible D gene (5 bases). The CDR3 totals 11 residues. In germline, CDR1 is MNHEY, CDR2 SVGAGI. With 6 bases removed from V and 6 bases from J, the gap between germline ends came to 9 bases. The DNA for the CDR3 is TGTGCCAGCAGCCGACAGAGCGAGCAGTACTTC. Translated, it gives CASSRQSEQYF.

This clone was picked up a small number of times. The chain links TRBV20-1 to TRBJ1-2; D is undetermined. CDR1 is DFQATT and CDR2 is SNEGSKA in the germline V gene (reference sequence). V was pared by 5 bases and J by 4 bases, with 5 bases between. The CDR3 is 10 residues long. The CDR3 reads CSARTYGYTF. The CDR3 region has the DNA TGCAGTGCTCGAACCTATGGCTACACCTTC.

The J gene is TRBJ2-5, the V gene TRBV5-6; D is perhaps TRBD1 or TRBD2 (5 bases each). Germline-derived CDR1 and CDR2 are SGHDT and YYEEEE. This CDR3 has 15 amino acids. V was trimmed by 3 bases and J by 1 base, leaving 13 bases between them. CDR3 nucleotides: TGTGCCAGCAGCTCGGGTCGAGGGGCCCAAGAGACCCAGTACTTC. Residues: CASSSGRGAQETQYF.

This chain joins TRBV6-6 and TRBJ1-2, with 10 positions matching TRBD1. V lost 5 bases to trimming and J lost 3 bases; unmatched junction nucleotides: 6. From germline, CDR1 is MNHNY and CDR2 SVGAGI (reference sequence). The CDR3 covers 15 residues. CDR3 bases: TGTGCCAGCAGTACGACAGGGGGCGAAGACTATGGCTACACCTTC. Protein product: CASSTTGGEDYGYTF.

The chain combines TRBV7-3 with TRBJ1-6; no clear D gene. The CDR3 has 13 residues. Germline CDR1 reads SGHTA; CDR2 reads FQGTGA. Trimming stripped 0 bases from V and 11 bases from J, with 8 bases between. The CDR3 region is CASSLTVWTPLHF. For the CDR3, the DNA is TGTGCCAGCAGCTTAACGGTCTGGACACCCCTCCACTTT.

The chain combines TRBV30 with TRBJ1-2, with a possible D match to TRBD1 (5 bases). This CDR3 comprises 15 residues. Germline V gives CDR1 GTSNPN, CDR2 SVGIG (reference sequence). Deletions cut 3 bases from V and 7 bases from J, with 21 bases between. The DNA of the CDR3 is TGTGCCTGGAGCGCGACCGGGGCCGGTAGTTCTGGCTACACCTTC. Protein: CAWSATGAGSSGYTF.

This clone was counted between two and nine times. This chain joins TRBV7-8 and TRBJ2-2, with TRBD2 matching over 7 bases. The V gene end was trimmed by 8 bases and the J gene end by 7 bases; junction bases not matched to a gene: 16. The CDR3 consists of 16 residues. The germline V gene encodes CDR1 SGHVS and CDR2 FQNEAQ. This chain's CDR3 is CASSLGTPPGGGELFF. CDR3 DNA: TGTGCCAGCTCCCTTGGGACCCCACCGGGGGGCGGGGAGCTGTTTTTT.

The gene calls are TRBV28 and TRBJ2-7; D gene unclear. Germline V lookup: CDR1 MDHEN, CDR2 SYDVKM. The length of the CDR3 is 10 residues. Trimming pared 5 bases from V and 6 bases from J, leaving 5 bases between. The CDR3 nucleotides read TGTGCCAGCAGTGCCTCCGAGCAGTACTTC. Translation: CASSASEQYF.

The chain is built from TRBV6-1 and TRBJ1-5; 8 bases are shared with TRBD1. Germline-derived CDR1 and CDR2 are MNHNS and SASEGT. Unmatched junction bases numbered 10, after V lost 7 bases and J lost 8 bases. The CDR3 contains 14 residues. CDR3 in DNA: TGTGCCAGCAACCCCGCAGGGGGCGCCGAGCCCCAGCATTTT. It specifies CASNPAGGAEPQHF.

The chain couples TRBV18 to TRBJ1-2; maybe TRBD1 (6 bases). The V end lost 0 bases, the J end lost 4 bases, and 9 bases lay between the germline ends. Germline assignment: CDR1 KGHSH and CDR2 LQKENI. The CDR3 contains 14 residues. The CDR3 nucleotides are TGTGCCAGCTCACCACCGGAGGGGGTCTATGGCTACACCTTC. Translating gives CASSPPEGVYGYTF.